The 15 T cell receptor beta chains reported below all come from one sample, sequenced in a study of T cell changes during pregnancy in multiple sclerosis. Using immunoSEQ multiplex PCR, the repertoire was profiled, and TCRdb retains in-frame clones only, with some absent. This sample has approximately 57,000 clones, with 92% found just once. The sample was CD4+ T cells from peripheral blood mononuclear cells, taken in the second trimester of pregnancy. The receptor source for this set is a female donor with multiple sclerosis, enrolled in a pregnancy study.

This clone was counted a single time. This chain connects TRBV30 to TRBJ2-1; D uncertain. V was cut by 0 bases and J by 6 bases, with 6 bases left in between. The germline V gene encodes CDR1 GTSNPN and CDR2 SVGIG (reference sequence). The CDR3 consists of 12 residues. The CDR3 coding sequence is TGTGCCTGGAGTGTACACCGCAATGAGCAGTTCTTC. Its protein product is CAWSVHRNEQFF. Full variable domain (outside the CDR3, taken from reference TRBV30 and TRBJ2-1): SQTIHQWPATLVQPVGSPLSLECTVEGTSNPNLYWYRQAAGRGLQLLFYSVGIGQISSEVPQNLSASRPQDRQFILSSKKLLLSDSGFYLCAWSVHRNEQFFGPGTRLTVL.

This rearrangement joins TRBV28 to TRBJ2-7; TRBD1 aligns across 9 bases. Trimming at V came to 6 bases and at J to 0 bases, leaving 9 bases not matched to a gene. The CDR3 is 16 amino acids. CDR1 is MDHEN, CDR2 SYDVKM, per germline. CDR3 sequence reads: CASRPGQGTFSYEQYF. The CDR3, as DNA: TGTGCCAGCAGGCCCGGACAGGGGACTTTCTCCTACGAGCAGTACTTC.

The chain employs TRBV7-2 and TRBJ2-7; TRBD1 agrees at 8 bases. Looked up from germline, CDR1 is SGHTA and CDR2 is FQGNSA. The CDR3 is 14 amino acids. Germline trimming cut 0 bases from V and 5 bases from J; bases unmatched to any gene: 3. Written as DNA, the CDR3 is TGTGCCAGCAGCTTAGCGACAGGGGTCCACGAGCAGTACTTC. Translating gives CASSLATGVHEQYF.

The gene calls are TRBV5-1 and TRBJ2-6, with no clear D. This CDR3 has 16 amino acids. V was clipped by 4 bases and J by 0 bases, with 11 bases between them. Germline loops: CDR1 SGHRS, CDR2 YFSETQ. The CDR3: CASSVGLSSGANVLTF. In nucleotides, the CDR3 is TGCGCCAGCAGCGTGGGTCTTAGCTCTGGGGCCAACGTCCTGACTTTC.

A word on this clone: This same CDR3 is encoded by further DNA sequences in the sample. The rearrangement uses TRBV2 and TRBJ2-7; 7 positions match TRBD1. After removal of 4 bases from V and 3 bases from J, the junction contained 0 bases not matched to a gene. The CDR3 extends over 12 amino acids. Germline V CDR1 and CDR2: SNHLY, FYNNEI. The CDR3 region is CASSGQGYEQYF. The CDR3 DNA follows: TGTGCCAGCAGTGGACAGGGCTACGAGCAGTACTTC.

The CDR3, as DNA: TGTGCCAGTAGTATTCGGGACTTTAGCTCCTATAATTCACCCCTCCACTTT. It codes for CASSIRDFSSYNSPLHF. This rearrangement joins TRBV19 to TRBJ1-6; tentatively, D is TRBD1 (5 bases). The CDR3 sequence is 17 residues long. The V end was cut by 3 bases, the J end by 0 bases, with 12 bases between. Germline CDR1 and CDR2: LNHDA and SQIVND (reference sequence).

V usage is TRBV6-1 and J usage is TRBJ2-3, with 7 bases lining up with TRBD1. Losses at the gene ends were 3 bases for V and 6 bases for J; bases not matched to a gene: 9. Germline V gene data show CDR1 as MNHNS and CDR2 as SASEGT. CDR3 size: 15 residues. For the CDR3, the DNA is TGTGCCAGCAGTGATTCCCGACAGGGCAGCGATACGCAGTATTTT. Amino acid sequence: CASSDSRQGSDTQYF.

This sequence joins TRBV29-1 and TRBJ2-7; perhaps TRBD1 as D (7 bases). The CDR3 is 13 residues long. Trimming removed 5 bases from V and 3 bases from J, with 14 bases in between. Germline assignment: CDR1 SQVTM and CDR2 ANQGSEA. The CDR3 nucleotides read TGCAGCGTTCGTCAGGGGGGCCTCTACGAGCAGTACTTC. Amino acid sequence: CSVRQGGLYEQYF.

This rearrangement joins TRBV23-1 to TRBJ2-7; 7 nucleotides align to TRBD1. TRBV23-1 qualifies as an ORF whose function is uncertain. The CDR3 covers 13 residues. Unmatched junction bases numbered 4, after V lost 8 bases and J lost 0 bases. The CDR3 reads CASGTGDSYEQYF. CDR3 bases: TGCGCCAGCGGTACAGGGGACTCCTACGAGCAGTACTTC.

This clone showed up just a few times. The chain carries TRBV19 and TRBJ1-2; tentative D call: TRBD1 (6 bases). The V and J ends lost 4 bases and 0 bases respectively, with 15 bases between them. The germline CDR1 and CDR2 sequences are LNHDA and SQIVND (reference sequence). CDR3 length equals 16 residues. This CDR3 is CASSTVGQRSNYGYTF. CDR3 nucleotide sequence: TGTGCCAGTAGTACGGTCGGACAGCGCTCTAACTATGGCTACACCTTC.

This chain links TRBV7-6 with TRBJ1-2; perhaps TRBD1 as D (6 bases). Germline V gene lookup returns CDR1 SGHVS and CDR2 FNYEAQ. The CDR3 runs to 16 residues. V lost 3 bases, J lost 0 bases, and 14 bases lay in between. CDR3 sequence (DNA): TGTGCCAGCAGCTTGGGTGACAGGATAGCTAACTATGGCTACACCTTC. Translated, it gives CASSLGDRIANYGYTF.

Written as DNA, the CDR3 is TGTGCCAGTAGTATAGAAGGGACAGGGTCTTACGAGCAGTACTTC. Translated, it gives CASSIEGTGSYEQYF. V usage is TRBV19 and J usage is TRBJ2-7; 9 bases agree with TRBD1. In germline, CDR1 is LNHDA, CDR2 SQIVND (reference sequence). The CDR3 loop spans 15 amino acids. V lost 0 bases, J lost 4 bases, and 4 bases stayed unmatched.

This clone is a singleton in its sample. The chain couples TRBV11-2 to TRBJ2-2; 7 nucleotides agree with TRBD1. Trimming at V came to 5 bases and at J to 8 bases, leaving 8 bases not matched to a gene. The V gene's germline CDR1 is SGHAT and CDR2 FQNNGV. The CDR3 length is 14 residues. DNA of the CDR3: TGTGCCAGCAGCATCGGGACAGCCGTTGGGGAGCTGTTTTTT. This encodes CASSIGTAVGELFF.

V usage is TRBV27 and J usage is TRBJ1-1; unclear D gene. The CDR3 has 14 residues. V lost 2 bases and J lost 5, with 12 bases in between. Germline V gives CDR1 MNHEY, CDR2 SMNVEV (reference sequence). Here the CDR3 reads CASSLRLGVTEAFF. CDR3 coding DNA: TGTGCCAGCAGTTTAAGGCTGGGAGTGACTGAAGCTTTCTTT.

This clone was detected only once. V gene TRBV5-5 combines with J gene TRBJ1-2; the D gene is possibly TRBD1 (5 bases). There are 14 residues in the CDR3. The V gene's germline CDR1 is SGHKS and CDR2 YYEKEE (reference sequence). Trimming shortened V by 2 bases and J by 8 bases, and 16 bases separated the two germline ends. The CDR3: CASSFEYRSEGYTF. CDR3 nucleotides: TGTGCCAGCAGCTTCGAATACAGGAGTGAAGGCTACACCTTC.